This TCR beta chain comes out of a study of cytomegalovirus exposure and HLA in healthy donors. The CDR3 is 16 residues long. V lost 2 bases and J 2 bases, leaving 12 bases between the germline ends. Germline V gene sequence: CDR1 SNHLY, CDR2 FYNNEI. PCR employed 60 Vbeta and 13 Jbeta primers. TCRdb keeps only in-frame clones here, not all; method: immunoSEQ multiplex PCR. This repertoire shows approximately 150,000 clones, almost 80% found once; its top ten account for almost 6.5%. The V call is TRBV2, the J call TRBJ2-2; D may be TRBD2 (6 bases). Sequencing used PBMCs. The receptor comes from a middle-aged man in good health and CMV-seropositive. The CDR3 sequence is CASSELGGTNTGELFF. As DNA, the CDR3 is TGTGCCAGCAGTGAATTGGGGGGTACAAACACCGGGGAGCTGTTTTTT. The whole variable domain, remainder taken from reference TRBV2 and TRBJ2-2, is EPEVTQTPSHQVTQMGQEVILRCVPISNHLYFYWYRQILGQKVEFLVSFYNNEISEKSEIFDDQFSVERPDGSNFTLKIRSTKLEDSAMYFCASSELGGTNTGELFFGEGSRLTVL.